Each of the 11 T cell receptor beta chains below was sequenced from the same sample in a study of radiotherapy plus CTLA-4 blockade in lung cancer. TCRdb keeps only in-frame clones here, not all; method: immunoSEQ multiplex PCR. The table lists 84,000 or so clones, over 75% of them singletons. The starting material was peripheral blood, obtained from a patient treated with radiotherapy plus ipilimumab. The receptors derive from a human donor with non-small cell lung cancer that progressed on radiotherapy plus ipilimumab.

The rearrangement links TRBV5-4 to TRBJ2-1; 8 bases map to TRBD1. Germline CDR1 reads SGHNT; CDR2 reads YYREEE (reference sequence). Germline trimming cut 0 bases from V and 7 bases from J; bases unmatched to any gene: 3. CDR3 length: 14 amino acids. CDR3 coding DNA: TGTGCCAGCAGCTTGGCAGGGGGCCTGAATGAGCAGTTCTTC. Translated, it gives CASSLAGGLNEQFF. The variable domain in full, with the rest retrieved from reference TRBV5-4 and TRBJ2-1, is ETGVTQSPTHLIKTRGQQVTLRCSSQSGHNTVSWYQQALGQGPQFIFQYYREEENGRGNFPPRFSGLQFPNYSSELNVNALELDDSALYLCASSLAGGLNEQFFGPGTRLTVL.

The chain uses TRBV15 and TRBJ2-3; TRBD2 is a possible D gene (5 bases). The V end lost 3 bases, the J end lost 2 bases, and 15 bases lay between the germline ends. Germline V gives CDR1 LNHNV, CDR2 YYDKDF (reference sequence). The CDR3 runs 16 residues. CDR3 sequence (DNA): TGTGCCACCAGCAGGGGTAGACTAAAAAACACAGATACGCAGTATTTT. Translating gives CATSRGRLKNTDTQYF.

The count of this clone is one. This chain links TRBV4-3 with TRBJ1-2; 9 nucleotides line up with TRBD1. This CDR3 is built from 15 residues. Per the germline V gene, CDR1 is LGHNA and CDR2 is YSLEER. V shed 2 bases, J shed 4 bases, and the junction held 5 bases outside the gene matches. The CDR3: CASSQTRTGAYGYTF. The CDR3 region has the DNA TGCGCCAGCAGCCAAACACGGACAGGGGCCTATGGCTACACCTTC.

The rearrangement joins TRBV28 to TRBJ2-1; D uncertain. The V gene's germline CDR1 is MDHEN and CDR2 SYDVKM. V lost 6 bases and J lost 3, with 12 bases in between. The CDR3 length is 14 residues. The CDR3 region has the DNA TGTGCCAGCAGCCCTGGGGTTCTCTACAATGAGCAGTTCTTC. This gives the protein CASSPGVLYNEQFF.

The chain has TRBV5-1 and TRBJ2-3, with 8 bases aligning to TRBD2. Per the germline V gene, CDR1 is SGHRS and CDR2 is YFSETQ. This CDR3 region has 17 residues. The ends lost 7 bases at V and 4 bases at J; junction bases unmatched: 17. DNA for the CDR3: TGCGCCAGCTCAGTGGCCCCAGGGACTAGTTTCGCAGATACGCAGTATTTT. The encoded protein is CASSVAPGTSFADTQYF. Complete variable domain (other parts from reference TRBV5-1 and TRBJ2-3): KAGVTQTPRYLIKTRGQQVTLSCSPISGHRSVSWYQQTPGQGLQFLFEYFSETQRNKGNFPGRFSGRQFSNSRSEMNVSTLELGDSALYLCASSVAPGTSFADTQYFGPGTRLTVL.

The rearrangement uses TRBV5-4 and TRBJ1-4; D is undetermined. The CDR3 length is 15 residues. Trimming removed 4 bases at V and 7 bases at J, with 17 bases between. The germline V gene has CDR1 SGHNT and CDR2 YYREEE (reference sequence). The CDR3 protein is CASSPDPGRSEKLFF. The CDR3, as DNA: TGTGCCAGCAGCCCGGACCCCGGCAGGAGTGAAAAACTGTTTTTT.

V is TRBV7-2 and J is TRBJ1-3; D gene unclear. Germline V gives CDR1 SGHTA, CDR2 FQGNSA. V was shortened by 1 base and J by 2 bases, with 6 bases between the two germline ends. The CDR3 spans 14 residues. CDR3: CASSLVAAGNTIYF. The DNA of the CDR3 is TGTGCCAGCAGCTTAGTGGCAGCTGGAAACACCATATATTTT.

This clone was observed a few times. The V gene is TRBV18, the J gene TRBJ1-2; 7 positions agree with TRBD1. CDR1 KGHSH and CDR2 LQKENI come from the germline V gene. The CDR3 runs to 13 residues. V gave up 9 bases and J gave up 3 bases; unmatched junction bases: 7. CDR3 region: CASATGTDYGYTF. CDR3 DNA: TGTGCCAGTGCTACCGGGACAGACTATGGCTACACCTTC.

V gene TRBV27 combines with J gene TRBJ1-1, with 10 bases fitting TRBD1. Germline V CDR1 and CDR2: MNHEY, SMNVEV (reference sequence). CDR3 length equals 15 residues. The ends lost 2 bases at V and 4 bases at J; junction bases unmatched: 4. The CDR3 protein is CASSLPGTGVTEAFF. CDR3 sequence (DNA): TGTGCCAGCAGTTTACCCGGGACAGGGGTCACTGAAGCTTTCTTT.

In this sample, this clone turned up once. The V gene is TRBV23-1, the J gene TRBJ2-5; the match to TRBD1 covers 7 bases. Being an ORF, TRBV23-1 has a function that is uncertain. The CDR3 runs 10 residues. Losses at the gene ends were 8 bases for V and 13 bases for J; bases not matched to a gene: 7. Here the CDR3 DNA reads TGCGCCAGCGGCCGGACAGGCCTGTACTTC. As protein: CASGRTGLYF.

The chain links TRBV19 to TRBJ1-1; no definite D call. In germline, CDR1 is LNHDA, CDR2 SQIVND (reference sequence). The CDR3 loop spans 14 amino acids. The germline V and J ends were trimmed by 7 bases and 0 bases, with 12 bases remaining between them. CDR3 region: CASTSGGLNTEAFF. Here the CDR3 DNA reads TGTGCCAGTACCTCGGGCGGATTGAACACTGAAGCTTTCTTT.